Listed below are T cell receptor beta chains from one sample, sequenced in a study of spatial heterogeneity in lung cancer. Using its own MiXCR run on the 5' RACE reads, TCRdb lists one record per CDR3 protein. The table lists some 25,000 distinct CDR3 sequences, approximately 6.5% of them singletons, with 24% in the top ten. Source: lung tumor tissue, taken at surgery. Every receptor here comes from a male donor with early-stage non-small cell lung cancer. The CDR3 runs from the conserved cysteine through the conserved F or W. Each record gives: J gene, D gene, clone size, V gene, CDR3 protein, CDR3 DNA. D genes are given only for firm matches. The size field is filled for only some rows; it gives once, few, many or a size class.

J: TRBJ1-1
D: .
size: few
V: TRBV7-8
CDR3: CASAGTWNTEAFF
DNA: TGTGCCTCCGCGGGGACATGGAACACTGAAGCTTTCTTT

J: TRBJ2-1
D: TRBD2
size: .
V: TRBV27
CDR3: CASSLWRGAEQFF
DNA: TGTGCCAGCAGTTTATGGCGGGGGGCTGAGCAGTTCTTC

J: TRBJ1-5
D: .
size: few
V: TRBV5-5
CDR3: CASSPHDNRNQPQHF
DNA: TGTGCCAGCAGCCCCCACGACAACCGCAATCAGCCCCAGCATTTT

J: TRBJ1-5
D: .
size: many
V: TRBV19
CDR3: CASSTVLRWPQHF
DNA: TGTGCCAGTTCGACAGTTTTGAGATGGCCCCAGCATTTT

J: TRBJ1-4
D: .
size: few
V: TRBV4-2
CDR3: CASSQRGGVRNEKLFF
DNA: TGTGCCAGCAGCCAGCGCGGCGGGGTAAGGAATGAAAAACTGTTTTTT

J: TRBJ1-2
D: .
size: many
V: TRBV4-1
CDR3: CASSQDPQAGSEDGYTF
DNA: TGCGCCAGCAGCCAAGACCCCCAGGCGGGGAGCGAGGATGGCTACACCTTC

J: TRBJ1-2
D: .
size: few
V: TRBV5-1
CDR3: CASSSEGVGYGYTF
DNA: TGCGCCAGCAGCTCGGAAGGGGTGGGCTATGGCTACACCTTC

J: TRBJ2-3
D: .
size: .
V: TRBV7-8
CDR3: CASSPSIGQGRTDTQYF
DNA: TGTGCCAGCAGCCCCTCGATCGGGCAGGGTAGAACAGATACGCAGTATTTT

J: TRBJ1-6
D: .
size: many
V: TRBV3-1
CDR3: CASSQNRRRLHF
DNA: TGTGCCAGCAGCCAAAATAGGCGGCGCCTCCACTTT

J: TRBJ2-3
D: TRBD1
size: few
V: TRBV12-3/TRBV12-4
CDR3: CASSLAADRPADTQYF
DNA: TGTGCCAGCAGTTTGGCAGCGGACAGGCCTGCAGATACGCAGTATTTT

J: TRBJ1-6
D: .
size: few
V: TRBV6-1
CDR3: CASSEAQGENSPLHF
DNA: TGTGCCAGCAGTGAAGCGCAGGGCGAAAACTCACCCCTCCACTTT

J: TRBJ2-3
D: .
size: many
V: TRBV28
CDR3: CASSQHGTDTQYF
DNA: TGTGCCAGCAGTCAACACGGCACAGATACGCAGTATTTT

J: TRBJ2-2
D: .
size: many
V: TRBV20-1
CDR3: CSASRESGELFF
DNA: TGCAGTGCTAGTAGGGAGTCCGGGGAGCTGTTTTTT

J: TRBJ1-4
D: .
size: few
V: TRBV3-1
CDR3: CASSQVGAEEKLFF
DNA: TGTGCCAGCAGCCAGGTAGGGGCAGAGGAAAAACTGTTTTTT

J: TRBJ1-2
D: .
size: many
V: TRBV6-5
CDR3: CASSPTGYGYTF
DNA: TGTGCCAGCAGTCCCACGGGCTATGGCTACACCTTC

J: TRBJ1-1
D: .
size: many
V: TRBV7-2
CDR3: CASSFGPMNTEAFF
DNA: TGTGCCAGCAGCTTTGGGCCTATGAACACTGAAGCTTTCTTT

J: TRBJ2-4
D: TRBD2
size: many
V: TRBV7-2
CDR3: CASSFSGGLAKNIQYF
DNA: TGTGCCAGCAGCTTTAGCGGGGGCCTAGCCAAAAACATTCAGTACTTC

J: TRBJ2-5
D: TRBD2
size: many
V: TRBV7-2
CDR3: CASSLETSGGNNQETQYF
DNA: TGTGCCAGCAGCTTAGAGACTAGCGGGGGGAATAACCAAGAGACCCAGTACTTC

J: TRBJ2-1
D: .
size: many
V: TRBV6-1
CDR3: CASSERVRWGSWSSYNEQFF
DNA: TGTGCCAGCAGTGAAAGGGTTCGTTGGGGCTCCTGGAGCTCCTACAATGAGCAGTTCTTC

J: TRBJ2-3
D: TRBD2
size: few
V: TRBV20-1
CDR3: CSARLGLALDTQYF
DNA: TGCAGTGCTAGATTAGGACTAGCCCTTGATACGCAGTATTTT

J: TRBJ2-7
D: TRBD1
size: .
V: TRBV10-3
CDR3: CATIRDRGHHEQYF
DNA: TGTGCCACCATCCGGGACAGGGGGCACCACGAGCAGTACTTC

J: TRBJ2-7
D: TRBD2
size: few
V: TRBV29-1
CDR3: CSVYGGSSYEQYF
DNA: TGCAGCGTTTATGGCGGGAGCTCCTACGAGCAGTACTTC

J: TRBJ1-4
D: TRBD1
size: many
V: TRBV12-3/TRBV12-4
CDR3: CASSFGGQGEQKLFF
DNA: TGTGCCAGCAGTTTCGGGGGACAGGGAGAACAAAAACTGTTTTTT

J: TRBJ1-5
D: TRBD1
size: many
V: TRBV7-8
CDR3: CASSWGTGSDQPQHF
DNA: TGTGCCAGCAGCTGGGGGACAGGGAGCGATCAGCCCCAGCATTTT

J: TRBJ1-2
D: TRBD1
size: many
V: TRBV20-1
CDR3: CSARDQAGGGYGYTF
DNA: TGCAGTGCTAGAGATCAAGCAGGGGGAGGCTATGGCTACACCTTC

J: TRBJ2-2
D: TRBD1
size: few
V: TRBV11-2
CDR3: CASSSDRRNTGELFF
DNA: TGTGCCAGCAGCTCGGACAGGCGAAACACCGGGGAGCTGTTTTTT

J: TRBJ2-7
D: TRBD1
size: many
V: TRBV5-1
CDR3: CASSLGQGGYEQYF
DNA: TGCGCCAGCAGCTTGGGACAGGGGGGCTACGAGCAGTACTTC

J: TRBJ2-3
D: .
size: many
V: TRBV20-1
CDR3: CSAAASGTDTQYF
DNA: TGCAGTGCTGCGGCTAGCGGCACAGATACGCAGTATTTT

J: TRBJ2-2
D: .
size: many
V: TRBV7-2
CDR3: CASSPRYSAPGELFF
DNA: TGTGCCAGCAGCCCCCGCTACTCCGCACCCGGGGAGCTGTTTTTT

J: TRBJ2-1
D: .
size: many
V: TRBV7-2
CDR3: CASSNRYNEQFF
DNA: TGTGCCAGCAGTAACAGGTATAATGAGCAGTTCTTC

J: TRBJ2-1
D: TRBD1
size: many
V: TRBV13
CDR3: CASSYDRDYNEQFF
DNA: TGTGCCAGCAGCTACGACAGGGATTACAATGAGCAGTTCTTC

J: TRBJ2-3
D: TRBD1
size: .
V: TRBV20-1
CDR3: CSAVGGQDTQYF
DNA: TGCAGTGCCGTAGGGGGACAGGATACGCAGTATTTT

J: TRBJ1-2
D: .
size: .
V: TRBV18
CDR3: CASSRETNYGYTF
DNA: TGTGCCAGCTCACGGGAAACTAACTATGGCTACACCTTC

J: TRBJ2-3
D: TRBD2
size: many
V: TRBV14
CDR3: CASSPHSGGPRNTQYF
DNA: TGTGCCAGCAGCCCACATAGCGGGGGGCCGAGAAATACGCAGTATTTT

J: TRBJ1-1
D: .
size: few
V: TRBV6-2/TRBV6-3
CDR3: CASSYPFVDSKLFF
DNA: TGTGCCAGCAGTTATCCATTCGTCGACTCGAAGCTTTTCTTT

J: TRBJ1-6
D: .
size: few
V: TRBV4-3
CDR3: CASSQGLGGSYNSPLHF
DNA: TGCGCCAGCAGCCAAGGCTTGGGGGGCTCCTATAATTCACCCCTCCACTTT

J: TRBJ1-5
D: .
size: many
V: TRBV20-1
CDR3: CSASGRGRGGNQPQHF
DNA: TGCAGTGCTAGCGGCCGGGGGCGCGGCGGCAATCAGCCCCAGCATTTT

J: TRBJ1-1
D: .
size: many
V: TRBV20-1
CDR3: CSARSVNTEAFF
DNA: TGCAGTGCTAGAAGTGTGAACACTGAAGCTTTCTTT

J: TRBJ1-5
D: .
size: few
V: TRBV20-1
CDR3: CSVWTGYSNQPQHF
DNA: TGCAGTGTTTGGACGGGTTATAGCAATCAGCCCCAGCATTTT

J: TRBJ1-1
D: .
size: many
V: TRBV7-2
CDR3: CASSLGRGLGAFF
DNA: TGTGCCAGCAGCTTGGGTCGGGGACTCGGAGCTTTCTTT

J: TRBJ2-3
D: .
size: many
V: TRBV6-2/TRBV6-3
CDR3: CASSYFAGGPTDTQYF
DNA: TGTGCCAGCAGTTACTTCGCCGGGGGGCCCACAGATACGCAGTATTTT

J: TRBJ2-5
D: TRBD2
size: many
V: TRBV5-1
CDR3: CASRTSGGAEETQYF
DNA: TGCGCCAGCCGGACTAGCGGGGGGGCGGAAGAGACCCAGTACTTC

J: TRBJ2-7
D: TRBD1
size: medium-sized
V: TRBV5-1
CDR3: CASSLEGAQYEQYF
DNA: TGCGCCAGCAGCTTGGAGGGGGCGCAATACGAGCAGTACTTC

J: TRBJ2-2
D: .
size: .
V: TRBV14
CDR3: CASSQVRGYRTGELFF
DNA: TGTGCCAGCAGCCAAGTACGGGGGTATCGGACCGGGGAGCTGTTTTTT

J: TRBJ2-5
D: .
size: many
V: TRBV5-5
CDR3: CASSFQSLQETQYF
DNA: TGTGCCAGCAGCTTCCAGAGTCTCCAAGAGACCCAGTACTTC

J: TRBJ2-1
D: TRBD2
size: many
V: TRBV28
CDR3: CASNPTSGGHNEQFF
DNA: TGTGCCAGCAATCCTACTAGCGGGGGACACAATGAGCAGTTCTTC

J: TRBJ1-5
D: .
size: .
V: TRBV6-2/TRBV6-3
CDR3: CASSYSDLGIPNQPQHF
DNA: TGTGCCAGCAGTTACTCCGATCTGGGGATCCCGAATCAGCCCCAGCATTTT

J: TRBJ2-7
D: .
size: .
V: TRBV7-9
CDR3: CASSFRLSEQYF
DNA: TGTGCCAGCAGCTTCAGATTATCCGAGCAGTACTTC

J: TRBJ2-7
D: .
size: many
V: TRBV20-1
CDR3: CSARQGKNYEQYF
DNA: TGCAGTGCTAGACAGGGAAAGAACTACGAGCAGTACTTC

J: TRBJ2-3
D: .
size: many
V: TRBV3-1
CDR3: CASSQGLDRITDTQYF
DNA: TGTGCCAGCAGCCAAGGGCTGGACCGAATAACAGATACGCAGTATTTT

J: TRBJ2-7
D: .
size: many
V: TRBV5-1
CDR3: CASSETGLRSYEQYF
DNA: TGCGCCAGCAGTGAGACTGGGCTGAGGTCCTACGAGCAGTACTTC

J: TRBJ2-7
D: .
size: many
V: TRBV2
CDR3: CASSDGRQIAYEQYF
DNA: TGTGCCAGCTCCGACGGAAGACAGATTGCCTACGAGCAGTACTTC

J: TRBJ2-7
D: .
size: .
V: TRBV4-1
CDR3: CASSQETGYEQYF
DNA: TGCGCCAGCAGCCAAGAGACAGGCTACGAGCAGTACTTC

J: TRBJ1-1
D: .
size: few
V: TRBV11-2
CDR3: CASSLLSTEAFF
DNA: TGTGCCAGCAGCTTATTGAGCACTGAAGCTTTCTTT

J: TRBJ2-7
D: TRBD2
size: many
V: TRBV5-4
CDR3: CASSLGTSGSYEQYF
DNA: TGTGCCAGCAGCTTGGGGACTAGCGGCTCCTACGAGCAGTACTTC

J: TRBJ2-2
D: .
size: .
V: TRBV5-1
CDR3: CASSQPGANTGELFF
DNA: TGCGCCAGCAGCCAGCCGGGGGCAAACACCGGGGAGCTGTTTTTT

J: TRBJ2-3
D: TRBD2
size: few
V: TRBV2
CDR3: CASSDLSSGGLGDTQYF
DNA: TGTGCCAGCAGTGATTTGTCTAGCGGGGGGCTGGGGGATACGCAGTATTTT

J: TRBJ1-4
D: .
size: few
V: TRBV7-6
CDR3: CASSPDGYNEKLFF
DNA: TGTGCCAGCAGCCCGGACGGATATAATGAAAAACTGTTTTTT